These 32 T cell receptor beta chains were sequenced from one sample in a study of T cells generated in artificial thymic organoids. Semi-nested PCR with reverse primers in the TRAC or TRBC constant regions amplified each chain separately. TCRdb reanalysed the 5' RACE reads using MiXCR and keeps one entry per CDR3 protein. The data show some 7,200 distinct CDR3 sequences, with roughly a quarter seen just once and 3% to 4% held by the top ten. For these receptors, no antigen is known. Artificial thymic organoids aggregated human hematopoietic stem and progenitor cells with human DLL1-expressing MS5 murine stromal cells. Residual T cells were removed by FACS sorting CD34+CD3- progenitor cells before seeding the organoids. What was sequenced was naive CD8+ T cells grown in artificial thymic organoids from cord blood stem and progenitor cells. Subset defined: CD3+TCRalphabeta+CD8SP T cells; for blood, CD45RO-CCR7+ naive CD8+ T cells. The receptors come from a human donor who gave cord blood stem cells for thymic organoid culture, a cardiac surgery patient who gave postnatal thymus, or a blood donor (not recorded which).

The CDR3 nucleotides are TGTGCCAGCAGCCCGGTGGAGACCCAGTACTTC. Its protein is CASSPVETQYF. The V call is TRBV7-2, the J call TRBJ2-5; D gene unclear. The CDR3 is made up of 11 amino acids. Trimming removed 5 bases at V and 5 bases at J, with 6 bases between. Germline V gene data show CDR1 as SGHTA and CDR2 as FQGNSA.

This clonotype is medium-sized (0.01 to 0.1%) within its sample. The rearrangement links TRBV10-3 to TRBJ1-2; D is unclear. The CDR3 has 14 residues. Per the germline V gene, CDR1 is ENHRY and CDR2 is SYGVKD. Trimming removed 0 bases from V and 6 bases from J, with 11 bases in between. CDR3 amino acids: CAISESAWSNGYTF. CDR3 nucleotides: TGTGCCATCAGTGAGTCCGCCTGGTCGAATGGCTACACCTTC.

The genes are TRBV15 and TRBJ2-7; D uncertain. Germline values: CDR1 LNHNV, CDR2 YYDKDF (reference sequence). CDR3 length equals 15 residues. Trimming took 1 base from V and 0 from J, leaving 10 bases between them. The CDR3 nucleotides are TGTGCCACCAGCAGAGCCGGACGGCTCTCCTACGAGCAGTACTTC. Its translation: CATSRAGRLSYEQYF.

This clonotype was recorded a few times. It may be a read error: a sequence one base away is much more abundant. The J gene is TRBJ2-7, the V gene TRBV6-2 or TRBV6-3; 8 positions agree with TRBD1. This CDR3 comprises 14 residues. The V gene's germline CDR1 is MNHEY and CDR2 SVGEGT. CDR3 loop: CASIPGTGSYEQYF. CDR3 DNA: TGCGCCAGCATCCCCGGGACAGGCTCCTACGAGCAGTACTTC.

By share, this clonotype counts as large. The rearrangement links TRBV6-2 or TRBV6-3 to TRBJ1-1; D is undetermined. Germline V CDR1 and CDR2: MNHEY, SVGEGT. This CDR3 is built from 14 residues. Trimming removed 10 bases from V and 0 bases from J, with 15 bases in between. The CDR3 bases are TGTGCCATCTCGCGGGATTGGATGAACACTGAAGCTTTCTTT. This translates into CAISRDWMNTEAFF.

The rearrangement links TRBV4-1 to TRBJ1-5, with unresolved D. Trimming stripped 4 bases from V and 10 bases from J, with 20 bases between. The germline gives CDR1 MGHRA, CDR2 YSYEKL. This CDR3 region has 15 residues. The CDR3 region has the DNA TGCGCCAGCAGCCGAGGATACAGCGCACGGGGACCCCAGCATTTT. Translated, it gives CASSRGYSARGPQHF.

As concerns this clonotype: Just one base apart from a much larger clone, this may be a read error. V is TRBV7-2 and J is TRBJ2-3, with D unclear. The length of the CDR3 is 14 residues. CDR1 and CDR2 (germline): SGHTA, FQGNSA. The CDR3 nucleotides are TGTGCCAGCAGATTCCTTCACTTGTCAGATTCGCAGTATTTT. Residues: CASRFLHLSDSQYF.

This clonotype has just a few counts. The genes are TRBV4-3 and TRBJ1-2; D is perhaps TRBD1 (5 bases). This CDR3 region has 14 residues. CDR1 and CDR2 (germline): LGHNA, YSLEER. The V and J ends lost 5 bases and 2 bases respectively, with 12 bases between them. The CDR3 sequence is CASSGDRGNYGYTF. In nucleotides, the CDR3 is TGCGCCAGCAGCGGTGACAGAGGGAACTATGGCTACACCTTC.

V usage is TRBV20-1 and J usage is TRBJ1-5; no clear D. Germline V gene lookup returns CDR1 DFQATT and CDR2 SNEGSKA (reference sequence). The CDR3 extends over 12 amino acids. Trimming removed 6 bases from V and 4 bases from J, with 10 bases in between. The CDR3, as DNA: TGCAGTGCAAGGGCATCTAATCAGCCCCAGCATTTT. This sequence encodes CSARASNQPQHF.

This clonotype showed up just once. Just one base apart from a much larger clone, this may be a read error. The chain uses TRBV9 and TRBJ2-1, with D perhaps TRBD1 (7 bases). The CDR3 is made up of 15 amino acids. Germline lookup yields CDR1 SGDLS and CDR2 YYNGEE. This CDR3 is CAGSVVAGGYNEQFF. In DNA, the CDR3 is TGTGCCGGCAGCGTAGTGGCAGGGGGGTACAATGAGCAGTTCTTC.

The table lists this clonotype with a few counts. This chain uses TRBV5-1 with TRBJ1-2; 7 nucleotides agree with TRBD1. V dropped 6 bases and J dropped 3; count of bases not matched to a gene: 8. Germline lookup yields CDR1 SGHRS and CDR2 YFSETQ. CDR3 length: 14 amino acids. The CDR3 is CASKQDRRDYGYTF. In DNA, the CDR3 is TGCGCCAGCAAACAGGACAGGAGGGACTATGGCTACACCTTC. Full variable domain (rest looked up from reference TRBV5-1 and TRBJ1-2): KAGVTQTPRYLIKTRGQQVTLSCSPISGHRSVSWYQQTPGQGLQFLFEYFSETQRNKGNFPGRFSGRQFSNSRSEMNVSTLELGDSALYLCASKQDRRDYGYTFGSGTRLTVV.

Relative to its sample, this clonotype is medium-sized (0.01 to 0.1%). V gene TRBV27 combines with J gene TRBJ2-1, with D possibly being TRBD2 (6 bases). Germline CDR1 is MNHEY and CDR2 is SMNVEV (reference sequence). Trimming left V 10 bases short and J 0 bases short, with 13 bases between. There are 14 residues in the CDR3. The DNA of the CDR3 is TGTGCCACCGGAGCGGGTGGCTCCTACAATGAGCAGTTCTTC. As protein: CATGAGGSYNEQFF.

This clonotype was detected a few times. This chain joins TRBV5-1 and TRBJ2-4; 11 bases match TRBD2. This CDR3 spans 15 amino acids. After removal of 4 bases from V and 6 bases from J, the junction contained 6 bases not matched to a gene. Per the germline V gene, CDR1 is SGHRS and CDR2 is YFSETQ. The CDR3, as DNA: TGCGCCAGCAGCCCGGTAGCGGGGGGGCGAAACATTCAGTACTTC. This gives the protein CASSPVAGGRNIQYF.

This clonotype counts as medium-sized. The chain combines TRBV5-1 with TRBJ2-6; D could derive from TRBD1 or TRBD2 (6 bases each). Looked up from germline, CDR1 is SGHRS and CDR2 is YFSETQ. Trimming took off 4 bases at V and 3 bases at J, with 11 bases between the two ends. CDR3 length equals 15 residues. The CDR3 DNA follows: TGCGCCAGCAGCGCCCGGGGGCTTGGGGCCAACGTCCTGACTTTC. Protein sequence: CASSARGLGANVLTF.

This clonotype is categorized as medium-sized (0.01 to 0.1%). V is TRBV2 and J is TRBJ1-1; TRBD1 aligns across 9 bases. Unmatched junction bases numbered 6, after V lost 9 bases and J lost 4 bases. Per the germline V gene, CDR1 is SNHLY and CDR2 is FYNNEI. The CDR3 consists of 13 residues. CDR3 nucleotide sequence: TGTGCCAGGGGCGGGACAGGGTGCACTGAAGCTTTCTTT. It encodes CARGGTGCTEAFF.

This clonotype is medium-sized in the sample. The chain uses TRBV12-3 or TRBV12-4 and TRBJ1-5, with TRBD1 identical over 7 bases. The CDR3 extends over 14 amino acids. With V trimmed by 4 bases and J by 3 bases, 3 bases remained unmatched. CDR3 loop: CASSSDRFNQPQHF. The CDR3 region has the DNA TGTGCCAGCAGTTCGGACAGGTTCAATCAGCCCCAGCATTTT.

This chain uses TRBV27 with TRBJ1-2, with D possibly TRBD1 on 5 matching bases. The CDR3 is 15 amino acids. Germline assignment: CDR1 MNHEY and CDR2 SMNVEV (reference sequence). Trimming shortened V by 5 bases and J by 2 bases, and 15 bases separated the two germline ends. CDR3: CASSPGRKGNYGYTF. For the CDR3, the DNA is TGTGCCAGCAGTCCGGGACGTAAGGGGAACTATGGCTACACCTTC.

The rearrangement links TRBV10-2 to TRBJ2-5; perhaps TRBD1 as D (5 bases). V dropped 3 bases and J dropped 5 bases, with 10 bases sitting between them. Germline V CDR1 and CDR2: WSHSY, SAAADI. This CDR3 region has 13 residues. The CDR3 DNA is TGCGCCAGCAGTGACACAGGATGGGAGACCCAGTACTTC. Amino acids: CASSDTGWETQYF.

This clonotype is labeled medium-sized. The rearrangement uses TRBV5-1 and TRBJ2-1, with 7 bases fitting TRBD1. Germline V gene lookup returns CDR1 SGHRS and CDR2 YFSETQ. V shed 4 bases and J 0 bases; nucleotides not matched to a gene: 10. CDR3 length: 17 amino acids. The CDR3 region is CASSTGQLSSSYNEQFF. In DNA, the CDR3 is TGCGCCAGCAGCACGGGACAGCTCTCGAGCTCCTACAATGAGCAGTTCTTC.

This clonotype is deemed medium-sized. DNA for the CDR3: TGTGCCAGCAGGAATCGCCGCCACAGGGAAAGAACTGAAGCTTTCTTT. It codes for CASRNRRHRERTEAFF. The rearrangement joins TRBV6-5 to TRBJ1-1; weak D call: TRBD1 (6 bases). CDR1 and CDR2 (germline): MNHEY, SVGAGI. V was shortened by 6 bases and J by 5 bases, with 22 bases between the two germline ends. CDR3 length: 16 residues.

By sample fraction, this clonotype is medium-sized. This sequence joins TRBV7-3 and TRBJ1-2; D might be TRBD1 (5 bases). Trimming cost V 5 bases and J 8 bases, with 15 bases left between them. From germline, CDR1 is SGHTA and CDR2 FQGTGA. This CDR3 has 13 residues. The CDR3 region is CASSPEEGRGYTF. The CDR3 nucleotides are TGTGCCAGCAGCCCGGAGGAGGGGAGGGGCTACACCTTC.

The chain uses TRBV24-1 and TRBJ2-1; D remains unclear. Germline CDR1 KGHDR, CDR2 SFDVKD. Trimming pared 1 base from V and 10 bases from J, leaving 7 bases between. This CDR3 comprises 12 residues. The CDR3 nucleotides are TGTGCCACCAGTGATTTTTGGAGAGAGCAGTTCTTC. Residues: CATSDFWREQFF.

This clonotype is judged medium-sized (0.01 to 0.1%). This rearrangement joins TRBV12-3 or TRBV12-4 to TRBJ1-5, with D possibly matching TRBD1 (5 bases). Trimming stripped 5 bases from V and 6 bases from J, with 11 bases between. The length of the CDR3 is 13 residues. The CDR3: CASSVSRGQPQHF. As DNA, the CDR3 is TGTGCCAGCAGTGTGTCGAGGGGTCAGCCCCAGCATTTT.

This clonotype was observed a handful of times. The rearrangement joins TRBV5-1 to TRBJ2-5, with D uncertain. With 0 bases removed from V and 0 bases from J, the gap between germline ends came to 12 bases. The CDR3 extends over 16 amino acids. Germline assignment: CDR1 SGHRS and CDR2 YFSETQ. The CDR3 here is CASSLETDSYQETQYF. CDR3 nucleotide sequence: TGCGCCAGCAGCTTGGAAACTGATTCTTACCAAGAGACCCAGTACTTC.

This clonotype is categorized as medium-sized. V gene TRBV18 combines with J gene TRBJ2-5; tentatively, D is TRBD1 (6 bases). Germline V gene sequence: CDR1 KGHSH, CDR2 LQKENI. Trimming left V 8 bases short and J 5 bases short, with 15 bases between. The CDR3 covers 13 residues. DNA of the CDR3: TGTGCCAGCAGTCCCCCGAGGGGGGAGACCCAGTACTTC. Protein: CASSPPRGETQYF.

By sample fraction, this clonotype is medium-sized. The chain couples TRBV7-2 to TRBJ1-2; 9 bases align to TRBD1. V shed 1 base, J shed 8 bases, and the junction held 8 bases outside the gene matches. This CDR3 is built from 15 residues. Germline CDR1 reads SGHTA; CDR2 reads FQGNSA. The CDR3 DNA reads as TGTGCCAGCAGCTTAGTCGGACAGGGGTATGGAGGCTACACCTTC. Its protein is CASSLVGQGYGGYTF.

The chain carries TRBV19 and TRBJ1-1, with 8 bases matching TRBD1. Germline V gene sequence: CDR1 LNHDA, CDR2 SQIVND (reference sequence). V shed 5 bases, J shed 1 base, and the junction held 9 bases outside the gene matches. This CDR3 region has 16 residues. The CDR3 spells CASSHATGGRNTEAFF. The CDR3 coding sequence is TGTGCCAGTAGTCACGCTACAGGGGGAAGGAACACTGAAGCTTTCTTT.

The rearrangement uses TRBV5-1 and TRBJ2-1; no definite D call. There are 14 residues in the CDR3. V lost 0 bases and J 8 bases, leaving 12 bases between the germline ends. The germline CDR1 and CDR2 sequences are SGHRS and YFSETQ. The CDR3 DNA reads TGCGCCAGCAGCTTGGGACTGGGTTGGGATGAGCAGTTCTTC. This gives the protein CASSLGLGWDEQFF.

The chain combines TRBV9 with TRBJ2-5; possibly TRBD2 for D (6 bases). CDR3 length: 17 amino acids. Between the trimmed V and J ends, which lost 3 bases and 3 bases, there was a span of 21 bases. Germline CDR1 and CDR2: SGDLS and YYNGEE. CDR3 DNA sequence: TGTGCCAGCAGCGCTCAAAGCCAGGTAGCGGTGGAAGAGACCCAGTACTTC. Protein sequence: CASSAQSQVAVEETQYF.

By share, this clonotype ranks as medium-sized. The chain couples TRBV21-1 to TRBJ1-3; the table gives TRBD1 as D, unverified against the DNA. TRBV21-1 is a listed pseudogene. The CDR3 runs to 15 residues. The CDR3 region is CASSGQGSAGNTIYF. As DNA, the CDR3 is TGTGCCAGCAGCGGACAGGGGTCGGCTGGAAACACCATATATTTT.

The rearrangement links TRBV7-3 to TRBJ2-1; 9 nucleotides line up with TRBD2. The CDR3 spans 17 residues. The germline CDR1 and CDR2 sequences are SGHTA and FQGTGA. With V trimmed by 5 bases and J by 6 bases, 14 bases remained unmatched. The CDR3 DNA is TGTGCCAGCAGCCCAAGGGGGTCTAGCGGGGTGGGCAATGAGCAGTTCTTC. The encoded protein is CASSPRGSSGVGNEQFF.

CDR3 coding DNA: TGTGCCAGCAGGCTGGGGTTTACTAATGAAAAACTGTTTTTT. Residues: CASRLGFTNEKLFF. J is TRBJ1-4 and V is TRBV7-6; no definite D call. V dropped 6 bases and J dropped 2 bases, with 10 bases sitting between them. The CDR3 runs to 14 residues. Germline V gene sequence: CDR1 SGHVS, CDR2 FNYEAQ.